The rows below give T cell receptor beta chains drawn from one sample of a study of cytomegalovirus exposure and HLA in healthy donors. Here immunoSEQ multiplex PCR was the method, and the copy in TCRdb shows in-frame clones only, minus some. The data hold 130,000 or so clones, with 89% observed a single time. The sample consisted of PBMCs. The origin of the receptors is a woman aged 18-29 years in good health and CMV-seronegative. Each CDR3 is given with its conserved first and last residue. The D gene is left open where the match is weak. Some rows mark clone size as missing; the rest say once, few, many or name a class of expanded clone.

DNA	CDR3	V	J	D	size
TGTGCCAGCAGTGAAATTGGTAGCTCTGGAAACACCATATATTTT	CASSEIGSSGNTIYF	TRBV2	TRBJ1-3	-	-
TGTGCCAGCACCCTCCCGTGGGGGCTCACAGATACGCAGTATTTT	CASTLPWGLTDTQYF	TRBV7-9	TRBJ2-3	-	-
TGTGCCAGCAGTTTTCCGGCTAGCGGGGGGTACAATGAGCAGTTCTTC	CASSFPASGGYNEQFF	TRBV27	TRBJ2-1	TRBD2	-
TGTGCCACCAGCAGAGCTACAGGGAATAGCAATCAGCCCCAGCATTTT	CATSRATGNSNQPQHF	TRBV15	TRBJ1-5	-	-
TGTGCCAGCAGCCCCACTGGGGGGACCATATATTTT	CASSPTGGTIYF	TRBV9	TRBJ1-3	-	once
TGCGCCAGCAGCCAAGATTTTAGTCAGCCCCAGCATTTT	CASSQDFSQPQHF	TRBV4-1	TRBJ1-5	-	-
TGTGCCAGCCTGACAGGGAATGCCGACGAGCAGTACTTC	CASLTGNADEQYF	TRBV2	TRBJ2-7	TRBD1	-
TGCGCCAGCAGCTTGACTAGCGGGGGATACAATGAGCAGTTCTTC	CASSLTSGGYNEQFF	TRBV5-1	TRBJ2-1	TRBD2	-
TGTGCCAGCAGCTTAGGGGGCAACGGGGAGCTGTTTTTT	CASSLGGNGELFF	TRBV7-7	TRBJ2-2	-	once
TGTGCCAGCAGCCAAGGCGGGGTCGACTATGGCTACACCTTC	CASSQGGVDYGYTF	TRBV14	TRBJ1-2	-	-
TGTGCCAGCTCACCAAACCGGGAACCAGGACCCACCATATATTTT	CASSPNREPGPTIYF	TRBV18	TRBJ1-3	-	-